This T cell receptor beta chain was sequenced in a study of T-cell memory formation after mild COVID-19. Study summary: TCR clusters mostly belonged to single donors.

Points on this clonotype: Its target is unknown.

V was clipped by 1 base and J by 7 bases; unmatched bases: 3. The length of the CDR3 is 15 residues. Germline CDR1 and CDR2: SGHTA and FQGNSA. Overall study findings and caveats: Cross-reactive memory seemingly joined, as some responding clones were found in pre-infection memory.

UMIs and sample barcodes were carried by the TCR alpha and TCR beta cDNA libraries that 5'RACE produced using constant-segment primers. TCRdb passed the 5' RACE reads through MiXCR, listing each CDR3 protein once. The sample includes roughly 190,000 distinct CDR3 sequences, under 12% seen only once; the top ten take approximately 3%. This sequence originates from a man between 18 and 35 years old who had mild COVID-19 (a few samples of this study predate the infection). Cell type and time point are not known. V and J are TRBV7-2 and TRBJ1-6, with 8 bases matching TRBD1. The sample was PBMCs or a T cell subset sorted from them (not recorded which). CDR3 nucleotides: TGTGCCAGCAGCTTAGGGGACAGGCGCAATTCACCCCTCCACTTT. Protein product: CASSLGDRRNSPLHF.